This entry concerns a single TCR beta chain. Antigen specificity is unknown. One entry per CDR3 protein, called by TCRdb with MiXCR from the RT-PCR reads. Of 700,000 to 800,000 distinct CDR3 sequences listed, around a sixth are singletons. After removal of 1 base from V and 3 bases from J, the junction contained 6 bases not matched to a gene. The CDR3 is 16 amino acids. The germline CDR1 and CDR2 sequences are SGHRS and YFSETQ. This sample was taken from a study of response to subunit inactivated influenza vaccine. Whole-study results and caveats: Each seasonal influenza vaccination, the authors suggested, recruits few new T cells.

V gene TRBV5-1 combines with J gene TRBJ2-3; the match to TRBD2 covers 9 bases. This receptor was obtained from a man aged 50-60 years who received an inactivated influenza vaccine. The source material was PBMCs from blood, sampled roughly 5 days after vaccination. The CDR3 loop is CASSLKAGGKTDTQYF. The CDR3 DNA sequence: TGCGCCAGCAGCTTGAAGGCGGGGGGGAAGACAGATACGCAGTATTTT.